The rows below give T cell receptor beta chains drawn from one sample of a study of sequential checkpoint blockade in melanoma. Produced via immunoSEQ multiplex PCR; TCRdb's table is partial and in-frame only. Of approximately 3,000 clones in the sample, 20% to 30% are singletons; the top ten hold approximately 10%. Sample: tumor tissue (inferred from file names), taken from a patient given nivolumab and ipilimumab in sequence. All receptors come from a human donor with melanoma. Each CDR3 is given with its conserved first and last residue. The D gene is left open where the match is weak. For some rows the clone size is stated as once, few or many, or as a class when expanded; others skip it.

size	J	D	V	DNA	CDR3
few	TRBJ1-1	TRBD1	TRBV6-8	TGTGCCAGCAGTCCACAGGGGACTGAAGCTTTCTTT	CASSPQGTEAFF
-	TRBJ1-2	-	TRBV6-8	TGTGCCAGCAGTTCTCCATTCGAGGGATACCGCTATGGCTACACCTTC	CASSSPFEGYRYGYTF
few	TRBJ2-5	-	TRBV30	TGTGCCAGCAGCTCATTTCAAAACGGGTCGGGGGCCGTCCAAGAGACCCAGTACTTC	CASSSFQNGSGAVQETQYF
few	TRBJ2-7	-	TRBV30	TGTGCCTGGAGTCCTGACGCCTACGAGCAGTACTTC	CAWSPDAYEQYF
-	TRBJ2-7	-	TRBV28	TGTGCCAGCAGTTTACCACCTGGGGGCGTCAGCTACGAGCAGTACTTC	CASSLPPGGVSYEQYF
few	TRBJ2-7	TRBD1	TRBV19	TGTGCCAGTAGTCAACAGGGGACCTACGAGCAGTACTTC	CASSQQGTYEQYF
medium-sized	TRBJ1-6	-	TRBV11-3	TGTGCCAGCAGCTTTGGCCAGGGAGGTTCACCCCTCCACTTT	CASSFGQGGSPLHF
-	TRBJ1-1	TRBD1	TRBV28	TGTGCCAGCAGTAGATCTTCAGGGGGCTTGAACACTGAAGCTTTCTTT	CASSRSSGGLNTEAFF
-	TRBJ2-1	-	TRBV19	TGTGCCAGTATCAGCGGTCTCAATGAGCAGTTCTTC	CASISGLNEQFF
-	TRBJ2-1	TRBD2	TRBV28	TGTGCCAGCAGTTCCCCCGGCAGCGGGAATTTAAATGAGCAGTTCTTC	CASSSPGSGNLNEQFF
-	TRBJ1-1	-	TRBV23-1	TGCGCCAGCAGCGCAAGGTCAGGGATGGCTGAAGCTTTCTTT	CASSARSGMAEAFF
medium-sized	TRBJ2-7	-	TRBV6-8	TGTGCCAGCAGTTACTCCCAACCCTACGAGCAGTACTTC	CASSYSQPYEQYF
medium-sized	TRBJ2-5	-	TRBV9	TGTGCCAGCAGCCGCCGACCCGCCGGGCAAGAGACCCAGTACTTC	CASSRRPAGQETQYF
few	TRBJ2-1	TRBD1	TRBV6-8	TGTGCCAGCAGTTACCCTACGGGACAGGTATACAATGAGCAGTTCTTC	CASSYPTGQVYNEQFF
few	TRBJ2-1	-	TRBV6-8	TGTGCCAGCAGTGACTCGAGACTATCCACGAGCTCCTACAATGAGCAGTTCTTC	CASSDSRLSTSSYNEQFF
-	TRBJ1-6	TRBD1	TRBV6-8	TGTGCCAGCAGTTACCCGGACAGGGGACGATCACCCCTCCACTTT	CASSYPDRGRSPLHF
few	TRBJ1-4	-	TRBV11-3	TGTGCCAGCAGCCCCGGGGGCCTGGCAACTAATGAAAAACTGTTTTTT	CASSPGGLATNEKLFF
-	TRBJ1-5	-	TRBV18	TGTGCCAGCTCACCAGGTGGAGGCAATCAGCCCCAGCATTTT	CASSPGGGNQPQHF
few	TRBJ1-2	-	TRBV6-7	TGTGCCAGCAGGGTTGGACAGAGCACTAACTATGGCTACACCTTC	CASRVGQSTNYGYTF
-	TRBJ1-2	-	TRBV30	TGTGCCGAGGGACGGGCCTATGGCTACACCTTC	CAEGRAYGYTF
large	TRBJ1-1	-	TRBV6-8	TGTGCCAGCAGTCACGGTGTGAACACTGAAGCTTTCTTT	CASSHGVNTEAFF
-	TRBJ2-3	-	TRBV18	TGTGCCAGCTTGCAGGCCGGTGAAAATACGCAGTATTTT	CASLQAGENTQYF
few	TRBJ1-2	TRBD1	TRBV4-1	TGCGCCAGCAGCCAAACCCTCGGACAGGGGCATGGCTACACCTTC	CASSQTLGQGHGYTF
few	TRBJ2-7	-	TRBV23-1	TGCGCCAGCAGCCAAGATTGGGCGATCTACTACGAGCAGTACTTC	CASSQDWAIYYEQYF
-	TRBJ1-2	-	TRBV5-1	TGCGCCAGCAGCTTGGTGGCAGGAGGCCCCTATGGCTACACCTTC	CASSLVAGGPYGYTF
-	TRBJ2-1	TRBD1	TRBV5-1	TGCGCCAGCAGGACCGGGACAGGGGACAATGAGCAGTTCTTC	CASRTGTGDNEQFF
-	TRBJ2-2	TRBD2	TRBV11-3	TGTGCCAGCAGCTTAGTTCCTAGCGGGGTAGGCGGGGAGCTGTTTTTT	CASSLVPSGVGGELFF
few	TRBJ2-7	-	TRBV7-5	TGTGCCAGCAGCTTCCTTCCTATAACCTACGAGCAGTACTTC	CASSFLPITYEQYF
-	TRBJ2-1	TRBD2	TRBV18	TGTGCCAGCTCACCACCTACAGCGGGGCACAATGAGCAGTTCTTC	CASSPPTAGHNEQFF
-	TRBJ2-1	-	TRBV19	TGTGCCAGTAGTAAGGGATCCCCCGTGCAGTTCTTC	CASSKGSPVQFF
few	TRBJ2-5	-	TRBV6-8	TGTGCCAGCAGTCCTGGACGGTTGTACCAAGAGACCCAGTACTTC	CASSPGRLYQETQYF
few	TRBJ2-3	TRBD1	TRBV11-3	TGTGCCAGCAGCTTTTCGGGACAGACCACAGATACGCAGTATTTT	CASSFSGQTTDTQYF
medium-sized	TRBJ2-2	-	TRBV6-8	TGTGCCATCAAGGGCCAAACCCATCAAGGCGGGGCCTACACCGGGGAGCTGTTTTTT	CAIKGQTHQGGAYTGELFF
few	TRBJ1-2	-	TRBV6-8	TGTGCCAGCAGTGACCATGGGCGGAAGGTCTACACCTTC	CASSDHGRKVYTF
medium-sized	TRBJ2-5	-	TRBV11-3	TGTGCCAGCAGTTTTCTGGACAGCCCTCAGAAGACCCAGTACTTC	CASSFLDSPQKTQYF
few	TRBJ2-6	-	TRBV11-3	TGTGCCAGCAGCTTAGGGGGATCTGGGGCCAACGTCCTGACTTTC	CASSLGGSGANVLTF
-	TRBJ2-2	-	TRBV10-3	TGTGCCAGCCGGATACCCACCGGGGAGCTGTTTTTT	CASRIPTGELFF
once	TRBJ2-5	-	TRBV12-5	TGTGCTAGTGGTGCCTCTGGGGGTCGAGAGACCCAGTACTTC	CASGASGGRETQYF
-	TRBJ1-1	-	TRBV12-5	TGTGCTAGTGGTATTAGGGGGGGTGAAGCTTTCTTT	CASGIRGGEAFF
-	TRBJ1-1	-	TRBV29-1	TGCAGCGCCAGAGACACCCACACTGAAGCTTTCTTT	CSARDTHTEAFF
few	TRBJ1-4	TRBD1	TRBV6-8	TGTGCCAGCAGTGAGGTTTCGGGACAGGGAAATGAAAAACTGTTTTTT	CASSEVSGQGNEKLFF
-	TRBJ2-5	-	TRBV18	TGTGCCAGCTCACCCCCGGATAAAAGCGGTGAGACCCAGTACTTC	CASSPPDKSGETQYF
-	TRBJ2-1	-	TRBV29-1	TGCAGCGTTGTTCTCGAGGCAGCCCAGGGAGCGGGTGAGCAGTTCTTC	CSVVLEAAQGAGEQFF
-	TRBJ1-6	-	TRBV6-7	TGTGCCAGCAGTTACACCCGAATGGTATCACCCCTCCACTTT	CASSYTRMVSPLHF
-	TRBJ1-5	-	TRBV27	TGTGCCAGCAGTTTCGTGGGGAGGGGAGATCAGCCCCAGCATTTT	CASSFVGRGDQPQHF
few	TRBJ2-1	-	TRBV27	TGTGCCAGCAGTTTATCGCGGCCGGACAGTTACAATGAGCAGTTCTTC	CASSLSRPDSYNEQFF
-	TRBJ2-3	-	TRBV18	TGTGCCAGCTCACCTCGCTCGGACAGCACAGATACGCAGTATTTT	CASSPRSDSTDTQYF
few	TRBJ2-1	TRBD2	TRBV5-1	TGCGCCAGCAGCCCAACTAGCGGGGGGGCTTGGAATGAGCAGTTCTTC	CASSPTSGGAWNEQFF
-	TRBJ2-2	TRBD2	TRBV10-3	TGTGCCATCAGTGAGTCGGGCGGGGGAGTGGGCACCGGGGAGCTGTTTTTT	CAISESGGGVGTGELFF
-	TRBJ2-7	TRBD2	TRBV19	TGTGCCAGTAGTCCCCCCCCCGGGACTAGCGGAACCTACGAGCAGTACTTC	CASSPPPGTSGTYEQYF
-	TRBJ2-1	TRBD2	TRBV19	TGTGCCAGTATAGGGGGATCCGGGACTAGCGGGGGCTCATACAATGAGCAGTTCTTC	CASIGGSGTSGGSYNEQFF
medium-sized	TRBJ2-5	-	TRBV11-3	TGTGCCAGCAGCTCCCTAGGACAGCCTCAAGAGACCCAGTACTTC	CASSSLGQPQETQYF
-	TRBJ2-5	-	TRBV19	TGTGCCAGTAGTATAAGAGGAGGGCAGGTAGAGACCCAGTACTTC	CASSIRGGQVETQYF